This TCR beta chain came from a study of OX40 agonist ivuxolimab in advanced cancers. Study in general: Ivuxolimab, which is an agonistic anti-OX40 (CD134) antibody, was administered to the patients.

Germline V gene sequence: CDR1 GTSNPN, CDR2 SVGIG (reference sequence). The ends were cut back, 2 bases at V and 8 bases at J, with 12 bases in the middle. The CDR3 covers 12 residues. Sequenced by immunoSEQ multiplex PCR; TCRdb stores in-frame clones only, minus some. The sample carries some 83,000 clones, less than 95% recorded once. The chain uses TRBV30 and TRBJ1-2, with D possibly matching TRBD1 (6 bases). Sequences were derived from CD4+ or CD8+ T cells sorted from blood, sampled in a trial of the OX40 agonist ivuxolimab. The clonotype comes from an adult with an advanced solid tumor such as melanoma, head and neck, liver or kidney cancer. CDR3: CAWSSNRAGYTF. Written as DNA, the CDR3 is TGTGCCTGGAGTAGCAACAGGGCAGGCTACACCTTC.